What follows are 28 T cell receptor beta chains derived from one specimen sequenced in a study of breast tumors, draining lymph nodes, adjacent tissues (TCRdb year 2016). The lymph node samples were taken from the axillary draining lymph nodes of breast cancer patients. Receptor amplification or capture employed multiplex PCR. TCRdb lists the instrument as Illumina HiSeq 2000. TCRdb handled the public reads itself, with Q25 trimming in fastp and clone calling in MiXCR, and kept productive beta chains. Rows merge per CDR3 protein into single entries with the most common DNA and genes. The sample table lists fewer than 150,000 distinct CDR3 sequences, 21% of them with a count of one. Around 2.2% of the sample goes to the ten largest clones. Sequencing was done on a sample of axillary lymph node tissue. The source of these receptors is a female donor with breast cancer. Some clones in this sample may be carry-over from other donors' samples.

For this clonotype: Lacking the conserved final phenylalanine or tryptophan, this CDR3 likely reflects a read error. The chain links TRBV6-1 to TRBJ2-5; 8 bases fit TRBD2. The germline gives CDR1 MNHNS, CDR2 SASEGT. Losses at the gene ends were 6 bases for V and 9 bases for J; bases not matched to a gene: 9. The CDR3 runs 13 residues. CDR3: CASSWGSGIAQYL. The CDR3 DNA reads as TGTGCCAGCAGCTGGGGTAGCGGGATTGCCCAGTACCTC.

This clonotype was detected only a few times. V usage is TRBV28 and J usage is TRBJ2-2; D is perhaps TRBD1 (5 bases). Trimming shortened V by 6 bases and J by 0 bases, and 11 bases separated the two germline ends. Germline V gene data show CDR1 as MDHEN and CDR2 as SYDVKM. This CDR3 spans 15 amino acids. The DNA of the CDR3 is TGTGCCAGCAGGGCAGGGCATACGAACACCGGGGAGCTGTTTTTT. Its translation is CASRAGHTNTGELFF.

In its sample, this clonotype was seen many times. The chain joins TRBV5-5 to TRBJ2-1; TRBD2 matches 13 bases. The CDR3 has 16 amino acids. V dropped 4 bases and J dropped 9; count of bases not matched to a gene: 10. From germline, CDR1 is SGHKS and CDR2 YYEKEE (reference sequence). DNA of the CDR3: TGTGCCAGCAGCAGCCGGACTAGCGGGAGTGCTCTTGAGCAGTTCTTC. This translates into CASSSRTSGSALEQFF. The variable domain in full, completed from reference TRBV5-5 and TRBJ2-1, reads DAGVTQSPTHLIKTRGQQVTLRCSPISGHKSVSWYQQVLGQGPQFIFQYYEKEERGRGNFPDRFSARQFPNYSSELNVNALLLGDSALYLCASSSRTSGSALEQFFGPGTRLTVL.

This clonotype came up many times. This chain uses TRBV2 with TRBJ1-6, with D possibly being TRBD1 (5 bases). CDR1 is SNHLY, CDR2 FYNNEI, per germline. Between the trimmed V and J ends, which lost 7 bases and 8 bases, there was a span of 12 bases. The CDR3 totals 13 residues. The CDR3 DNA reads TGTGCCAGCAATGCCCAGGGCTATTCACCCCTCCACTTT. Translating it yields CASNAQGYSPLHF. The whole variable domain, remainder taken from reference TRBV2 and TRBJ1-6, is EPEVTQTPSHQVTQMGQEVILRCVPISNHLYFYWYRQILGQKVEFLVSFYNNEISEKSEIFDDQFSVERPDGSNFTLKIRSTKLEDSAMYFCASNAQGYSPLHFGNGTRLTVT.

To note about this clonotype: A read error may explain this, as a much larger clone is one base away. CDR3 residues: CASSYRNQLQHF. The CDR3, as DNA: TGTGCCAGCAGCTACAGGAATCAGCTCCAGCATTTT. This chain links TRBV5-6 with TRBJ1-5; the D gene is possibly TRBD1 (5 bases). This CDR3 has 12 amino acids. The germline gives CDR1 SGHDT, CDR2 YYEEEE.

This clonotype was observed many times. The rearrangement joins TRBV9 to TRBJ1-2; weak D call: TRBD1 (5 bases). The CDR3 length is 14 residues. V was shortened by 4 bases and J by 2 bases, with 12 bases between the two germline ends. The V gene's germline CDR1 is SGDLS and CDR2 YYNGEE. The CDR3: CASSQGDGNYGYTF. In DNA form, the CDR3 reads TGTGCCAGCAGCCAAGGGGACGGCAACTATGGCTACACCTTC.

Note on this clonotype: A much bigger clone sits one base away, suggesting this may be a read error. The chain combines TRBV11-3 with TRBJ2-1; 11 bases are shared with TRBD2. The CDR3 runs 16 residues. V shed 5 bases and J 5 bases; nucleotides not matched to a gene: 8. Germline assignment: CDR1 SGHNT and CDR2 YENEEA. The CDR3 region is CASSTTGTSGNNEQFF. In DNA, the CDR3 is TGTGCCAGCAGCACGACCGGGACTAGCGGCAACAATGAGCAGTTCTTC.

This clonotype appeared many times. V usage is TRBV9 and J usage is TRBJ2-2; D unresolved. The CDR3 covers 16 residues. V lost 4 bases to trimming and J lost 0 bases, with 13 bases between them. Germline lookup yields CDR1 SGDLS and CDR2 YYNGEE. The CDR3 spells CASSTPGRANTGELFF. CDR3 bases: TGTGCCAGCAGCACCCCTGGCCGAGCGAACACCGGGGAGCTGTTTTTT.

This clonotype was observed at least ten times. The chain links TRBV4-2 to TRBJ2-1, with D perhaps matching TRBD2 (6 bases). The CDR3 spans 15 residues. Germline loops: CDR1 LGHNA, CDR2 YNFKEQ. Trimming stripped 1 base from V and 2 bases from J, with 9 bases between. The CDR3 coding sequence is TGTGCCAGCAGCCAAGGCGGAGGGCCCTACAATGAGCAGTTCTTC. This sequence encodes CASSQGGGPYNEQFF.

Details on this clonotype: A much more abundant neighbour one base away suggests this may be a read error. The rearrangement joins TRBV6-1 to TRBJ2-5; 10 positions agree with TRBD1. This CDR3 comprises 13 residues. Germline V gene data show CDR1 as MNHNS and CDR2 as SASEGT. Losses at the gene ends were 10 bases for V and 5 bases for J; bases not matched to a gene: 7. The CDR3 reads CATTLTGGETQYF. CDR3 nucleotides: TGTGCCACCACCCTGACAGGGGGCGAGACCCAGTACTTC.

This clonotype showed up many times. The chain carries TRBV6-6 and TRBJ1-2, with a tentative D call TRBD1 (5 bases). The CDR3 is 13 amino acids. Germline CDR1 is MNHNY and CDR2 is SVGAGI (reference sequence). The germline V and J ends were trimmed by 7 bases and 4 bases, with 13 bases remaining between them. CDR3 nucleotide sequence: TGTGCCAGCACCAAGGGAGGGGCCTATGGCTACACCTTC. It encodes CASTKGGAYGYTF.

This clonotype was detected many times. Here the CDR3 DNA reads TGTGCCACCAGTGAAGGTCCGGGTATTTACACCTTC. Encoded protein: CATSEGPGIYTF. V and J are TRBV24-1 and TRBJ1-2; D unclear. Trimming removed 4 bases from V and 11 bases from J, with 13 bases in between. Per germline, CDR1 KGHDR and CDR2 SFDVKD. The CDR3 consists of 12 residues.

Ten or more counts support this clonotype. The chain has TRBV9 and TRBJ2-2; D is perhaps TRBD2 (6 bases). Looked up from germline, CDR1 is SGDLS and CDR2 is YYNGEE. The V and J ends lost 0 bases and 8 bases respectively, with 11 bases between them. This CDR3 has 14 residues. Here the CDR3 reads CASSVEGGTGELFF. CDR3 in DNA: TGTGCCAGCAGCGTAGAGGGCGGGACTGGGGAGCTGTTTTTT.

Comment on this clonotype: A read error may explain this, as a much larger clone is one base away. V usage is TRBV5-6 and J usage is TRBJ2-1, with D tentatively TRBD1 (5 bases). CDR1 is SGHDT and CDR2 is YYEEEE in the germline V gene. CDR3 size: 12 residues. CDR3 DNA sequence: TGTGCCAGCGGCTTCCCAGGGCGTGAGCAGTTCTTC. Protein: CASGFPGREQFF.

Note on this clonotype: A much larger clonotype is one base distant, so this may be a read error. V gene TRBV7-9 combines with J gene TRBJ2-2; D unclear. Germline CDR1 is SEHNR and CDR2 is FQNEAQ (reference sequence). The CDR3 contains 15 residues. CDR3 sequence reads: CAGSFDWANTGELFF. The CDR3 bases are TGTGCCGGCAGCTTCGACTGGGCGAACACCGGGGAGCTGTTTTTT.

This clonotype was seen ten or more times. The V call is TRBV30, the J call TRBJ2-1; 16 bases line up with TRBD2. The trim removed 3 bases at V and 10 bases at J, leaving 12 bases unmatched. The CDR3 contains 17 residues. The V gene's germline CDR1 is GTSNPN and CDR2 SVGIG (reference sequence). CDR3 in amino acids: CAWRRQGLAGGPGEQFF. CDR3 sequence (DNA): TGTGCCTGGAGACGCCAGGGACTAGCGGGAGGGCCAGGCGAGCAGTTCTTC.

This clonotype was counted ten times or more. This chain joins TRBV6-1 and TRBJ2-2, with TRBD1 identical over 7 bases. This CDR3 has 15 residues. Per the germline V gene, CDR1 is MNHNS and CDR2 is SASEGT. The ends lost 5 bases at V and 0 bases at J; junction bases unmatched: 3. The CDR3 sequence: CASSRQGTNTGELFF. Written as DNA, the CDR3 is TGTGCCAGCAGTCGACAGGGAACGAACACCGGGGAGCTGTTTTTT.

This clonotype was detected ten times or more. This sequence joins TRBV5-8 and TRBJ2-1; D is perhaps TRBD2 (5 bases). The V and J ends lost 2 bases and 7 bases respectively, with 10 bases between them. The CDR3 runs to 13 residues. Germline CDR1 and CDR2: SGHTS and YDEGEE. CDR3 in amino acids: CASSFGVGNEQFF. The CDR3 bases are TGTGCCAGCAGCTTCGGGGTGGGGAATGAGCAGTTCTTC.

This clonotype was seen many times. This sequence joins TRBV6-6 and TRBJ1-5, with D perhaps matching TRBD1 (6 bases). Deletions cut 6 bases from V and 5 bases from J, with 14 bases between. This CDR3 region has 14 residues. CDR1 and CDR2 from the germline V gene are MNHNY and SVGAGI (reference sequence). CDR3 coding DNA: TGTGCCAGCAGGCTCGGTGGGGGCCATCAGCCCCAGCATTTT. This gives the protein CASRLGGGHQPQHF.

There are many counts of this clonotype. The rearrangement uses TRBV2 and TRBJ1-2, with 8 bases that match TRBD1. The J segment lost 6 bases and the V segment lost 7 bases, leaving 4 bases of the junction unmatched. CDR1 SNHLY and CDR2 FYNNEI come from the germline V gene. The CDR3 is made up of 12 amino acids. The CDR3 sequence is CASNNRGDGYTF. CDR3 nucleotides: TGTGCCAGCAATAACAGGGGGGATGGCTACACCTTC.

V usage is TRBV28 and J usage is TRBJ1-1, with TRBD1 matching 9 bases. Germline lookup yields CDR1 MDHEN and CDR2 SYDVKM. The CDR3 consists of 15 residues. Unmatched junction bases numbered 4, after V lost 4 bases and J lost 1 base. Here the CDR3 reads CASSSPGQGNTEAFF. CDR3 nucleotide sequence: TGTGCCAGCAGTTCACCGGGACAGGGGAACACTGAAGCTTTCTTT.

This clonotype was counted ten times or more. V usage is TRBV20-1 and J usage is TRBJ2-1; maybe TRBD1 (5 bases). V was shortened by 8 bases and J by 1 base, with 9 bases between the two germline ends. The V gene's germline CDR1 is DFQATT and CDR2 SNEGSKA (reference sequence). This CDR3 spans 12 amino acids. The CDR3 loop reads CSHKGSYNEQFF. CDR3 DNA: TGCAGTCACAAGGGGTCCTACAATGAGCAGTTCTTC.

Many counts were recorded for this clonotype. The genes are TRBV5-5 and TRBJ1-2; 7 bases map to TRBD1. The CDR3 length is 16 residues. The junction had 10 bases not matched to a gene; V was cut back by 1 base and J by 4 bases. Germline CDR1 and CDR2: SGHKS and YYEKEE (reference sequence). CDR3 DNA sequence: TGTGCCAGCAGCTTGCGGCAGGGGGAGACGATCTATGGCTACACCTTC. It specifies CASSLRQGETIYGYTF.

The chain is built from TRBV6-4 and TRBJ2-4; possible D gene TRBD1, 6 bases. Germline-derived CDR1 and CDR2 are MRHNA and SNTAGT. The germline V and J ends were trimmed by 7 bases and 0 bases, with 19 bases remaining between them. The CDR3 has 17 amino acids. CDR3 amino acids: CASNNPRGPLAKNIQYF. Written as DNA, the CDR3 is TGTGCCAGCAACAATCCCAGGGGCCCCCTAGCCAAAAACATTCAGTACTTC.

This rearrangement joins TRBV11-2 to TRBJ2-2; TRBD2 matches at 9 bases. Germline V gene sequence: CDR1 SGHAT, CDR2 FQNNGV. The CDR3 is made up of 16 amino acids. Trimming took 5 bases from V and 6 from J; bases not matched to a gene: 10. CDR3 nucleotides: TGTGCCAGCAGCCCGGGGACTAGCAACCTTCCCGGGGAGCTGTTTTTT. Protein: CASSPGTSNLPGELFF.

The CDR3 coding sequence is TGTGCCTGGAGTGTACTGGTAGTTCGGCAGCGGGAGGGCAATGAGCAGTTCTTC. Protein product: CAWSVLVVRQREGNEQFF. The chain links TRBV30 to TRBJ2-1, with 10 nucleotides matching TRBD2. CDR1 is GTSNPN and CDR2 is SVGIG in the germline V gene (reference sequence). There are 18 residues in the CDR3. Trimming took 0 bases from V and 6 from J; bases not matched to a gene: 14.

This clonotype was counted many times. The chain joins TRBV2 to TRBJ2-2; D unclear. The CDR3 runs 15 residues. Looked up from germline, CDR1 is SNHLY and CDR2 is FYNNEI. Trimming took off 6 bases at V and 4 bases at J, with 15 bases between the two ends. CDR3 bases: TGTGCCAGCAGCCCCGCGGTTGGTGGCACCGGGGAGCTGTTTTTT. Amino acid sequence: CASSPAVGGTGELFF.

This clonotype was seen more than once but under ten times. The chain combines TRBV5-5 with TRBJ1-5; D may be TRBD1 (6 bases). From germline, CDR1 is SGHKS and CDR2 YYEKEE (reference sequence). The CDR3 has 20 amino acids. V was shortened by 1 base and J by 0 bases, with 23 bases between the two germline ends. This chain's CDR3 is CASSLPQPGRGPYSNQPQHF. Written as DNA, the CDR3 is TGTGCCAGCAGCTTGCCCCAGCCGGGACGGGGGCCGTATAGCAATCAGCCCCAGCATTTT.